The 27 T cell receptor beta chains below were found in one sample sequenced in a study of early stage breast cancer tumors. The assay was immunoSEQ multiplex PCR, and TCRdb's table has in-frame clones only and misses some. The data show 25,000 to 35,000 clones, about 70% seen once. The source material was blood. The receptors originated from a person between 45 and 65 years old with breast cancer.

The chain couples TRBV10-3 to TRBJ1-1; the D is unclear. The V and J ends lost 10 bases and 1 base respectively, with 19 bases between them. This CDR3 region has 15 residues. CDR1 and CDR2 from the germline V gene are ENHRY and SYGVKD. The CDR3 spells CATLSKSSENTEAFF. The CDR3 DNA follows: TGTGCCACCTTAAGTAAATCGTCGGAGAACACTGAAGCTTTCTTT.

This chain joins TRBV7-3 and TRBJ1-2; unclear D gene. V was cut by 0 bases and J by 3 bases, with 11 bases left in between. Germline CDR1 reads SGHTA; CDR2 reads FQGTGA. This CDR3 has 15 amino acids. CDR3 DNA sequence: TGTGCCAGCAGCTTAACTGCCTTCGACCACTATGGCTACACCTTC. Encoded protein: CASSLTAFDHYGYTF. Filled out from reference TRBV7-3 and TRBJ1-2, the complete variable domain reads GAGVSQTPSNKVTEKGKYVELRCDPISGHTALYWYRQSLGQGPEFLIYFQGTGAADDSGLPNDRFFAVRPEGSVSTLKIQRTERGDSAVYLCASSLTAFDHYGYTFGSGTRLTVV.

This chain connects TRBV11-3 to TRBJ2-2; 7 bases align to TRBD2. The CDR3 is 16 residues long. The trim removed 2 bases at V and 4 bases at J, leaving 7 bases unmatched. Germline loops: CDR1 SGHNT, CDR2 YENEEA. The CDR3 bases are TGTGCCAGCAGCTTACGGAGGCCTAGCGGCACCGGGGAGCTGTTTTTT. It codes for CASSLRRPSGTGELFF.

This clone has a handful of counts. V and J are TRBV5-6 and TRBJ1-1, with TRBD1 matching over 7 bases. Germline V gene sequence: CDR1 SGHDT, CDR2 YYEEEE. This CDR3 has 14 amino acids. V trimming: 1 base; J trimming: 1 base; junction bases outside the gene matches: 1. The CDR3 region is CASSLPGGNTEAFF. The CDR3 DNA reads as TGTGCCAGCAGCTTGCCAGGGGGGAACACTGAAGCTTTCTTT.

In DNA, the CDR3 is TGTGCCAGCAGCTATGGGCACAGCCCTCTCTACGAGCAGTACTTC. Residues: CASSYGHSPLYEQYF. The chain combines TRBV5-8 with TRBJ2-7; D unresolved. Trimming cost V 3 bases and J 3 bases, with 16 bases left between them. This CDR3 is built from 15 residues. CDR1 is SGHTS and CDR2 is YDEGEE in the germline V gene.

The chain links TRBV7-3 to TRBJ2-2; no clear D. The CDR3 consists of 14 residues. The germline gives CDR1 SGHTA, CDR2 FQGTGA. Trimming shortened V by 5 bases and J by 0 bases, and 7 bases separated the two germline ends. DNA of the CDR3: TGTGCCAGCAGCGTACAGCCGAACACCGGGGAGCTGTTTTTT. It encodes CASSVQPNTGELFF. Together with reference TRBV7-3 and TRBJ2-2, the CDR3 gives the full variable domain: GAGVSQTPSNKVTEKGKYVELRCDPISGHTALYWYRQSLGQGPEFLIYFQGTGAADDSGLPNDRFFAVRPEGSVSTLKIQRTERGDSAVYLCASSVQPNTGELFFGEGSRLTVL.

The chain recombines TRBV7-2 with TRBJ2-3; D is undetermined. Germline V gives CDR1 SGHTA, CDR2 FQGNSA. V lost 3 bases and J lost 11, with 18 bases in between. The CDR3 has 14 amino acids. The CDR3 here is CASSLATGHLGQYF. The CDR3 DNA reads as TGTGCCAGCAGCTTGGCTACCGGCCATCTTGGGCAGTATTTT.

The rearrangement links TRBV18 to TRBJ2-3; no reliable D call. V was shortened by 6 bases and J by 2 bases, with 6 bases between the two germline ends. The germline V gene has CDR1 KGHSH and CDR2 LQKENI. The length of the CDR3 is 12 residues. CDR3 in amino acids: CASSPTTDTQYF. The DNA of the CDR3 is TGTGCCAGCTCCCCGACCACAGATACGCAGTATTTT.

This sequence joins TRBV4-2 and TRBJ2-7, with 10 bases that match TRBD2. V dropped 5 bases and J dropped 2; count of bases not matched to a gene: 6. The CDR3 length is 15 residues. In germline, CDR1 is LGHNA, CDR2 YNFKEQ. In DNA form, the CDR3 reads TGTGCCAGCAGCGATAGCGGGAGGTCGCCCTACGAGCAGTACTTC. It specifies CASSDSGRSPYEQYF.

Only one count was recorded for this clone. The chain has TRBV7-9 and TRBJ2-2; 8 positions match TRBD2. The trim removed 6 bases at V and 2 bases at J, leaving 11 bases unmatched. The CDR3 length is 17 residues. From germline, CDR1 is SEHNR and CDR2 FQNEAQ (reference sequence). CDR3 nucleotide sequence: TGTGCCAGCAGTTACCCCTCGGGGGGGGGCAACACCGGGGAGCTGTTTTTT. This sequence encodes CASSYPSGGGNTGELFF.

V and J are TRBV7-9 and TRBJ2-5; 8 nucleotides match TRBD1. Germline CDR1 SEHNR, CDR2 FQNEAQ (reference sequence). CDR3 length: 14 residues. With V trimmed by 5 bases and J by 3 bases, 5 bases remained unmatched. CDR3 amino acids: CASSQQGDKETQYF. CDR3 DNA: TGTGCCAGCAGCCAACAGGGGGACAAAGAGACCCAGTACTTC.

The V call is TRBV11-2, the J call TRBJ1-1, with no clear D. The germline CDR1 and CDR2 sequences are SGHAT and FQNNGV. CDR3 length: 12 residues. Trimming took off 2 bases at V and 7 bases at J, with 8 bases between the two ends. CDR3 in amino acids: CASSLMMDEAFF. The CDR3 DNA reads TGTGCCAGCAGCTTAATGATGGATGAAGCTTTCTTT.

V usage is TRBV4-1 and J usage is TRBJ2-3, with 10 bases lining up with TRBD2. J was trimmed by 4 bases and V by 2 bases; bases with no gene match: 9. The CDR3 length is 17 residues. Germline assignment: CDR1 MGHRA and CDR2 YSYEKL. In nucleotides, the CDR3 is TGCGCCAGCAGCCAATCGCTAGCGGGAGCTAGTGCAGATACGCAGTATTTT. Protein sequence: CASSQSLAGASADTQYF.

The chain has TRBV7-8 and TRBJ2-5; 7 bases align to TRBD2. Germline lookup yields CDR1 SGHVS and CDR2 FQNEAQ. CDR3 length: 14 amino acids. J was trimmed by 2 bases and V by 5 bases; bases with no gene match: 5. The CDR3 loop is CASSVGGNQETQYF. CDR3 bases: TGTGCCAGCAGCGTGGGGGGGAATCAAGAGACCCAGTACTTC.

The rearrangement links TRBV5-1 to TRBJ1-1, with TRBD1 matching 12 bases. The CDR3 extends over 15 amino acids. CDR1 and CDR2 (germline): SGHRS, YFSETQ. Losses at the gene ends were 4 bases for V and 4 bases for J; bases not matched to a gene: 5. The CDR3 DNA follows: TGCGCCAGCAGCCAGGGACAGGGGGCTGTCACTGAAGCTTTCTTT. It yields the protein CASSQGQGAVTEAFF.

This chain uses TRBV29-1 with TRBJ2-3; D is undetermined. V was trimmed by 2 bases and J by 2 bases, leaving 5 bases between them. The CDR3 loop spans 12 amino acids. CDR1 SQVTM and CDR2 ANQGSEA come from the germline V gene. CDR3 amino acids: CSVELSTDTQYF. In DNA form, the CDR3 reads TGCAGCGTTGAACTCTCCACAGATACGCAGTATTTT.

This chain connects TRBV15 to TRBJ2-3; 7 bases agree with TRBD2. Germline V gene data show CDR1 as LNHNV and CDR2 as YYDKDF (reference sequence). CDR3 size: 14 residues. V was pared by 8 bases and J by 1 base, with 6 bases of the junction left unmatched. This CDR3 reads CATGSREGTDTQYF. The CDR3 coding sequence is TGTGCCACCGGTAGTCGGGAGGGCACAGATACGCAGTATTTT.

This clone was picked up a small number of times. V gene TRBV29-1 combines with J gene TRBJ2-7, with 11 bases lining up with TRBD1. There are 14 residues in the CDR3. Germline V gene data show CDR1 as SQVTM and CDR2 as ANQGSEA. The V gene end was trimmed by 3 bases and the J gene end by 3 bases; junction bases not matched to a gene: 4. CDR3 nucleotides: TGCAGCGTTGAGAGGGGACAGGGGGGCTACGAGCAGTACTTC. This translates into CSVERGQGGYEQYF.

The rearrangement links TRBV11-3 to TRBJ2-5, with 9 bases fitting TRBD1. Germline CDR1 and CDR2: SGHNT and YENEEA. CDR3 length: 16 amino acids. V was clipped by 5 bases and J by 4 bases; unmatched bases: 11. CDR3 bases: TGTGCCAGCAGCCGGGGACAGGGAACGCGGCCAGAGACCCAGTACTTC. Residues: CASSRGQGTRPETQYF.

The chain links TRBV7-9 to TRBJ1-1, with D unresolved. The CDR3 loop spans 13 amino acids. CDR1 and CDR2 from the germline V gene are SEHNR and FQNEAQ (reference sequence). With 7 bases removed from V and 1 base from J, the gap between germline ends came to 10 bases. The CDR3 is CASNPVANTEAFF. The DNA for the CDR3 is TGTGCCAGCAACCCGGTGGCGAACACTGAAGCTTTCTTT.

The V gene is TRBV12-5, the J gene TRBJ2-1; tentative D call: TRBD2 (5 bases). Germline CDR1 and CDR2: LGHNT and FRNRAP. This CDR3 region has 15 residues. With 6 bases removed from V and 0 bases from J, the gap between germline ends came to 12 bases. CDR3 DNA sequence: TGTGCTAGTGGACCTAGCCCTAGCTCCTACAATGAGCAGTTCTTC. Protein product: CASGPSPSSYNEQFF.

This clone was detected once. The chain is built from TRBV7-2 and TRBJ1-2, with D perhaps TRBD1 (5 bases). Trimming removed 1 base from V and 0 bases from J, with 12 bases in between. This CDR3 spans 16 amino acids. In germline, CDR1 is SGHTA, CDR2 FQGNSA. The CDR3: CASSLGPGPSNYGYTF. The DNA of the CDR3 is TGTGCCAGCAGCTTAGGCCCAGGGCCCTCTAACTATGGCTACACCTTC.

This clone was found many times. This chain connects TRBV11-3 to TRBJ2-2, with TRBD2 matching 7 bases. The CDR3 totals 16 residues. V lost 5 bases, J lost 5 bases, and 11 bases stayed unmatched. Germline values: CDR1 SGHNT, CDR2 YENEEA. CDR3: CASSPGLPSGTGELFF. The DNA of the CDR3 is TGTGCCAGCAGCCCGGGACTACCTTCGGGAACCGGGGAGCTGTTTTTT.

V and J are TRBV6-5 and TRBJ1-2; 9 bases agree with TRBD1. The CDR3 is 15 residues long. V was pared by 2 bases and J by 4 bases, with 5 bases of the junction left unmatched. The germline V gene has CDR1 MNHEY and CDR2 SVGAGI. This CDR3 is CASSYQGTGTYGYTF. CDR3 nucleotides: TGTGCCAGCAGTTACCAAGGGACAGGGACCTATGGCTACACCTTC.

The gene calls are TRBV19 and TRBJ1-1; 8 positions agree with TRBD1. The CDR3 is made up of 15 amino acids. Unmatched junction bases numbered 15, after V lost 7 bases and J lost 8 bases. Germline lookup yields CDR1 LNHDA and CDR2 SQIVND (reference sequence). CDR3 DNA sequence: TGTGCCAGTACCGCCTTTCCGGGACAGGCGTCAGAAGCTTTCTTT. It is translated as CASTAFPGQASEAFF.

This clone was detected only a few times. This chain uses TRBV6-6 with TRBJ2-3; no firm D call. V shed 2 bases and J shed 2 bases, with 14 bases lying between them. Germline V lookup: CDR1 MNHNY, CDR2 SVGAGI (reference sequence). The CDR3 runs 16 residues. CDR3 residues: CASSYPWSQTTDTQYF. The CDR3, as DNA: TGTGCCAGCAGTTACCCGTGGTCCCAGACCACAGATACGCAGTATTTT.

Written as DNA, the CDR3 is TGTGCCAGCAGCCCTGCTATGCGCCATACGCAGTATTTT. Translating it yields CASSPAMRHTQYF. The V and J genes are TRBV7-9 and TRBJ2-3, with D uncertain. Germline lookup yields CDR1 SEHNR and CDR2 FQNEAQ (reference sequence). V was cut by 5 bases and J by 7 bases, with 13 bases left in between. The CDR3 extends over 13 amino acids.